This T cell receptor (beta chain) is drawn from a study of shared clonotypes between healthy human individuals. Points from the study as a whole: Sharing across a few donors was seen in 5% to 5.5% of naive CD4 clonotypes.

About this clone: Its target is not known.

V gave up 6 bases and J gave up 4 bases; unmatched junction bases: 10. The CDR3 consists of 16 residues. Per the germline V gene, CDR1 is KGHSH and CDR2 is LQKENI. In the study's own analysis: Filtering differed because ImmunoSEQ produced junction-only sequences that carried no quality scores. The data were produced by immunoSEQ multiplex PCR, yet TCRdb's version contains in-frame clones alone and is incomplete. That table furnishes V, J and clone size, whereas the DNA furnished D and trimming. In the table there are over 1.5 million clones, 98% of which are singletons. The TCR originated in a man aged 30 to 45 in good health. The chain couples TRBV18 to TRBJ1-5; 9 bases map to TRBD1. The specimen was naive CD4+ T cells sorted from blood. Documented subset: CD45RA+ positively selected. CDR3 amino acids: CASSPKSTGGNQPQHF. Here the CDR3 DNA reads TGTGCCAGCTCCCCCAAATCGACAGGGGGTAATCAGCCCCAGCATTTT.